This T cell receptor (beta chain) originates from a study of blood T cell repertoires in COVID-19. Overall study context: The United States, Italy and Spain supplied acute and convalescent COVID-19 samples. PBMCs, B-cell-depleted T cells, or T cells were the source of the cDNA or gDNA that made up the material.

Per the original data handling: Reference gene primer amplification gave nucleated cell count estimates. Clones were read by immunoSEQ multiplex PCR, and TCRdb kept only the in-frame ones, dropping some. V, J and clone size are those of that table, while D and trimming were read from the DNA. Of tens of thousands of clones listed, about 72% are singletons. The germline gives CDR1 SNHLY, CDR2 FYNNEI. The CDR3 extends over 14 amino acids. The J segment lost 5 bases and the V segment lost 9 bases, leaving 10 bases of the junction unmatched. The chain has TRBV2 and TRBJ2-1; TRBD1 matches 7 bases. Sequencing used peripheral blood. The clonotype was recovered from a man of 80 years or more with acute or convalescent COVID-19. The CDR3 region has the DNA TGTGCCAGTGGGAACAGGGGTAAGAACAATGAGCAGTTCTTC. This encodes CASGNRGKNNEQFF.